This T cell receptor beta chain was sequenced for a study of cytomegalovirus exposure and HLA in healthy donors. Study results and limitations: The classifier reportedly diagnosed cytomegalovirus status with high sensitivity and specificity. Several of the most significant clusters were apparently associated with common viral pathogens in a later analysis. The records held CMV serostatus as the only immune exposure information.

Comments on this clone: Its antigen is currently unknown.

Per the germline V gene, CDR1 is SEHNR and CDR2 is FQNEAQ (reference sequence). The CDR3 sequence is 13 residues long. Trimming cost V 2 bases and J 6 bases, with 10 bases left between them. It was with 60 Vbeta and 13 Jbeta primers that the PCR ran. This table comes from immunoSEQ multiplex PCR, and its TCRdb copy is limited to in-frame clones, with some not included. Of roughly 150,000 clones listed, 80% to 85% are singletons. Sequencing was carried out using PBMCs. The V call is TRBV7-9, the J call TRBJ2-5; D is possibly TRBD1 (6 bases). This sequence was found in a male donor in good health and CMV-seronegative. Here the CDR3 reads CASSLQRGKTQYF. Here the CDR3 DNA reads TGTGCCAGCAGCTTACAGAGGGGGAAGACCCAGTACTTC.